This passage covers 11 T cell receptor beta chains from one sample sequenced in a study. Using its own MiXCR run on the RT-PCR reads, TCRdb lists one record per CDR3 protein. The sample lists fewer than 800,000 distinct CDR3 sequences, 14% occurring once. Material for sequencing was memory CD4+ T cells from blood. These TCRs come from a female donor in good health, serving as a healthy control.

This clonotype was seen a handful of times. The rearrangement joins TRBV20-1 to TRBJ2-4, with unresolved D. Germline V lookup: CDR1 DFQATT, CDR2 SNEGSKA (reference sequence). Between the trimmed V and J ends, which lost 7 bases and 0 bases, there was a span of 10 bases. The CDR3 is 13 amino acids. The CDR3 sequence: CSVAGPAKNIQYF. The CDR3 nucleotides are TGCAGTGTTGCAGGACCAGCCAAAAACATTCAGTACTTC.

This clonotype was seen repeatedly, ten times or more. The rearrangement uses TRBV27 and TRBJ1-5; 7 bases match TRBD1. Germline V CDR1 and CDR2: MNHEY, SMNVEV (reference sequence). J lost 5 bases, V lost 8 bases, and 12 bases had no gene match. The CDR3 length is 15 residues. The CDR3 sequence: CASGLQPTGHQPQHF. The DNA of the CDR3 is TGTGCCAGCGGTCTCCAACCGACAGGGCATCAGCCCCAGCATTTT.

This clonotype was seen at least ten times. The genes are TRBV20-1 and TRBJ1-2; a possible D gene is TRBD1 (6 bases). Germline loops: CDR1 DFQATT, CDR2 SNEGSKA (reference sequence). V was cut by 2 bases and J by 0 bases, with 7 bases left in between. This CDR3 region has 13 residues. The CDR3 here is CSARQGSNYGYTF. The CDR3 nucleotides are TGCAGTGCTAGACAGGGGTCTAACTATGGCTACACCTTC.

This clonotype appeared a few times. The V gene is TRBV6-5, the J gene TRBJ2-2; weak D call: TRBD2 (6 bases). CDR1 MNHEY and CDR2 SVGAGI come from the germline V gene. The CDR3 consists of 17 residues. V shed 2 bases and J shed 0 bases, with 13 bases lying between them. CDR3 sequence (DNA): TGTGCCAGCAGTTACCACCAGGCGGGACCGAACACCGGGGAGCTGTTTTTT. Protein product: CASSYHQAGPNTGELFF.

This CDR3 reads CASSPVLLGTNTEAFF. CDR3 coding DNA: TGTGCCAGCTCCCCGGTTCTGTTAGGCACGAACACTGAAGCTTTCTTT. The V gene is TRBV18, the J gene TRBJ1-1; D is unresolved. V lost 6 bases and J 1 base, leaving 18 bases between the germline ends. The germline V gene encodes CDR1 KGHSH and CDR2 LQKENI. The CDR3 consists of 16 residues.

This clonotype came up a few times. The CDR3: CASSQETGLKTSPLHF. The CDR3 DNA is TGCGCCAGCAGCCAAGAAACGGGACTAAAAACTTCACCCCTCCACTTT. The chain has TRBV4-3 and TRBJ1-6; TRBD1 is a possible D gene (5 bases). This CDR3 is built from 16 residues. V was shortened by 0 bases and J by 9 bases, with 15 bases between the two germline ends. Germline CDR1 and CDR2: LGHNA and YSLEER.

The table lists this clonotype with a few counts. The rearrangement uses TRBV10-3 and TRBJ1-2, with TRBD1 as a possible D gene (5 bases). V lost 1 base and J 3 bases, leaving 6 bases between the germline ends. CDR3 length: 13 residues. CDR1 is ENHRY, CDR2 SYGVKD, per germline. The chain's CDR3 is CAISEWGYYGYTF. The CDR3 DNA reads TGTGCCATCAGTGAGTGGGGGTACTATGGCTACACCTTC.

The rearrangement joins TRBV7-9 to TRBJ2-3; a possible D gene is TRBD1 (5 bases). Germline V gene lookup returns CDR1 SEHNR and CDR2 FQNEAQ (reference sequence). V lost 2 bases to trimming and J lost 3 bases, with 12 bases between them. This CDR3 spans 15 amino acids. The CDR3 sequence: CASSLSAGLTDTQYF. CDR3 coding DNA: TGTGCCAGCAGCTTATCCGCAGGGCTAACAGATACGCAGTATTTT. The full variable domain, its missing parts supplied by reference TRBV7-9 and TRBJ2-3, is DTGVSQNPRHKITKRGQNVTFRCDPISEHNRLYWYRQTLGQGPEFLTYFQNEAQLEKSRLLSDRFSAERPKGSFSTLEIQRTEQGDSAMYLCASSLSAGLTDTQYFGPGTRLTVL.

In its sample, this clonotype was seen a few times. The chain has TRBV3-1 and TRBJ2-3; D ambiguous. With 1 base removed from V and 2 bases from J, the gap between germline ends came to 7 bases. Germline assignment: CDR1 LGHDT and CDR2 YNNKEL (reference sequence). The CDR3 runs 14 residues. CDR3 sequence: CASSQGDPTDTQYF. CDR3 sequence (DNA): TGTGCCAGCAGCCAAGGAGACCCCACAGATACGCAGTATTTT.

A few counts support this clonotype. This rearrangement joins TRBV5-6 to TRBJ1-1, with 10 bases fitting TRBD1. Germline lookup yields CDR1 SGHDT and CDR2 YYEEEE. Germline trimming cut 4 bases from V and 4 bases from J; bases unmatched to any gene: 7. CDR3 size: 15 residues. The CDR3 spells CASSLRDRGPTEAFF. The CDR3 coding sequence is TGTGCCAGCAGCCTCCGGGACAGGGGCCCCACTGAAGCTTTCTTT.

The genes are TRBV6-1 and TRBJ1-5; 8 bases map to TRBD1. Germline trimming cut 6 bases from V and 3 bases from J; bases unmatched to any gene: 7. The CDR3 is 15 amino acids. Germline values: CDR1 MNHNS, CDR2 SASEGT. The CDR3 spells CASRDRVGNNQPQHF. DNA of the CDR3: TGTGCCAGCAGGGACAGGGTCGGGAACAATCAGCCCCAGCATTTT.